This T cell receptor beta chain was recovered during a study of memory CD4+ T cells and cytomegalovirus serostatus. About the study: Donors were healthy Belgian adults, under 10 CMV seropositive and about two dozen seronegative. Study findings and constraints: CD4+ memory repertoires contained about 40% of the roughly 160 reported CMV TCRbeta sequences.

In its sample, this clone was seen a few times. Its specificity is unknown. The method was immunoSEQ multiplex PCR; TCRdb's version includes in-frame clones alone and lacks a portion of them. This table has some 49,000 clones, roughly 78% appearing once. The sort gate was single viable CD3+CD4+CD8-CD45RO+ cells for memory CD4+ T cells. Serostatus was set by detecting CMV pp150, pp28, p38, p52 IgG. The source is an adult in good health and CMV-seronegative. The sequenced sample consisted of memory CD4+ T cells from blood.

Here the CDR3 reads CASSEPGQANTEAFF. The CDR3 DNA reads as TGTGCCAGCAGTGAGCCGGGACAGGCGAACACTGAAGCTTTCTTT. This chain uses TRBV2 with TRBJ1-1, with 8 bases that match TRBD1. J was trimmed by 1 base and V by 3 bases; bases with no gene match: 4. This CDR3 has 15 amino acids. Germline V CDR1 and CDR2: SNHLY, FYNNEI. The full variable domain, rest sourced from reference TRBV2 and TRBJ1-1, is EPEVTQTPSHQVTQMGQEVILRCVPISNHLYFYWYRQILGQKVEFLVSFYNNEISEKSEIFDDQFSVERPDGSNFTLKIRSTKLEDSAMYFCASSEPGQANTEAFFGQGTRLTVV.